This T cell receptor beta chain came from a study of vaccination and CD4 T cells after COVID-19. Study in general: Two Hispanic individuals were among six male and four female convalescent patients.

Stated treatment: approximately 9-day PBMC culture with coronavirus spike peptide pools or control peptides (ViraFEST assay). With peptide pools, ViraFEST first expanded antigen-specific T cells and afterwards sequenced their TCRs. General study findings and limits: Convalescent patients gained a median approximately 90% of their reactive clones only post-vaccination.

CD4+ T cells that had been cultured provided DNA sequenced with the Oncomine TCR Beta short-read assay. Each CDR3 protein is one row after TCRdb ran MiXCR on the PCR reads. The top ten hold 6% to 7.5% of the sample, which has some 16,000 distinct CDR3 sequences, about 50% seen once. In its sample, this clonotype was seen once. Its antigen is still unknown. The CDR3 is 14 amino acids. In germline, CDR1 is SEHNR, CDR2 FQNEAQ (reference sequence). The ends were cut back, 4 bases at V and 1 base at J, with 5 bases in the middle. The TCR sequence derives from a human donor who had recovered from COVID-19. This chain uses TRBV7-9 with TRBJ2-6, with a weak D call TRBD2 (5 bases). The material sequenced was CD4+ T cells from blood, cultured in vitro. CDR3 in amino acids: CASSWTSGANVLTF. CDR3 nucleotides: TGTGCCAGCAGCTGGACTTCTGGGGCCAACGTCCTGACTTTC.